These T cell receptor beta chains were read from a single sample in a study of T cells in localized non-small cell lung cancer. This table comes from immunoSEQ multiplex PCR, and its TCRdb copy is limited to in-frame clones, with some not included. The table includes about 76,000 clones, approximately 84% detected once. The source was peripheral blood, collected before any cancer treatment. These receptors originate from a female donor over 55 with stage I lung adenocarcinoma. Both conserved end residues are part of each CDR3. The D gene is left open where the match is weak. A clone size is listed for some rows: how often the clone was seen (once, few, many), or a class if it is expanded.

J,size,V,D,CDR3,DNA
TRBJ1-4,NA,TRBV27,NA,CASRRGTLSTNEKLFF,TGTGCCAGCAGGCGGGGGACCTTGTCAACTAATGAAAAACTGTTTTTT
TRBJ1-6,NA,TRBV7-9,NA,CASSLAETAYNSPLHF,TGTGCCAGCAGCTTAGCGGAGACAGCATATAATTCACCCCTCCACTTT
TRBJ2-1,NA,TRBV21-1,NA,CASSRIQDNEQFF,TGTGCCAGCAGCAGAATCCAAGACAATGAGCAGTTCTTC
TRBJ2-3,NA,TRBV7-9,TRBD2,CASSLARVAGDSTDTQYF,TGTGCCAGCAGCTTAGCTCGGGTAGCGGGAGATAGCACAGATACGCAGTATTTT
TRBJ2-6,NA,TRBV23-1,TRBD1,CASSQSWTGEGGGANVLTF,TGCGCCAGCAGTCAATCGTGGACAGGGGAGGGCGGTGGGGCCAACGTCCTGACTTTC
TRBJ1-3,NA,TRBV7-9,NA,CASSFQSSGNTIYF,TGTGCCAGCAGCTTCCAGAGCTCTGGAAACACCATATATTTT
TRBJ1-4,NA,TRBV16,TRBD1,CASKRDRQNEKLFF,TGTGCCAGCAAACGGGACAGACAAAATGAAAAACTGTTTTTT
TRBJ1-6,NA,TRBV19,TRBD1,CASSYTGVSNSPLHF,TGTGCCAGTAGTTATACAGGGGTATCTAATTCACCCCTCCACTTT
TRBJ1-2,NA,TRBV5-1,NA,CASSWEGQGYTF,TGCGCCAGCAGCTGGGAAGGACAAGGCTACACCTTC
TRBJ1-5,NA,TRBV5-5,NA,CASSDRVTNQPQHF,TGTGCCAGCAGCGACCGGGTCACTAATCAGCCCCAGCATTTT
TRBJ1-1,NA,TRBV7-2,TRBD1,CASSSIRGTEPNTEAFF,TGTGCCAGCAGCTCGATTAGGGGGACAGAACCGAACACTGAAGCTTTCTTT
TRBJ2-5,once,TRBV11-3,NA,CASSFRGEETQYF,TGTGCCAGCAGCTTCAGGGGGGAAGAGACCCAGTACTTC
TRBJ1-1,few,TRBV6-1,TRBD1,CASSVTGEVNTEAFF,TGTGCCAGCAGCGTGACAGGGGAAGTGAACACTGAAGCTTTCTTT
TRBJ2-2,NA,TRBV7-9,TRBD1,CASSFGQGASTGELFF,TGTGCCAGCAGCTTTGGACAGGGGGCGAGCACCGGGGAGCTGTTTTTT
TRBJ1-2,once,TRBV27,NA,CASSSHTNTNYGYTF,TGTGCCAGCAGTAGCCACACAAATACTAACTATGGCTACACCTTC
TRBJ2-2,NA,TRBV7-6,NA,CASSLLGGLNTGELFF,TGTGCCAGCAGCTTATTGGGGGGTCTGAACACCGGGGAGCTGTTTTTT
TRBJ2-1,NA,TRBV4-1,TRBD2,CASSQDLASGVRDEQFF,TGCGCCAGCAGCCAAGATTTGGCTAGCGGGGTTCGGGATGAGCAGTTCTTC
TRBJ2-5,NA,TRBV5-5,TRBD1,CASSLTGVWQETQYF,TGTGCCAGCAGTTTGACAGGGGTATGGCAAGAGACCCAGTACTTC
TRBJ2-7,NA,TRBV5-1,NA,CASSFQGGGEQYF,TGCGCCAGCAGCTTCCAGGGAGGTGGGGAGCAGTACTTC
TRBJ1-2,NA,TRBV27,NA,CASRGDPENYGYTF,TGTGCCAGCAGAGGGGACCCTGAAAACTATGGCTACACCTTC
TRBJ2-2,once,TRBV6-1,NA,CASSEVGTAALTGELFF,TGTGCCAGCAGTGAAGTTGGGACCGCCGCTTTGACCGGGGAGCTGTTTTTT
TRBJ2-2,few,TRBV9,NA,CASSANNRALTNTGELFF,TGTGCCAGCAGCGCAAACAATAGGGCACTAACGAACACCGGGGAGCTGTTTTTT
TRBJ1-4,once,TRBV5-1,NA,CASRESPNEKLFF,TGCGCCAGCAGGGAATCACCTAATGAAAAACTGTTTTTT